One TCR beta chain is described in this entry. Its matching antigen is unknown. Collection occurred without any documented infections or immune events in donors. This CDR3 is 15 amino acids long. V shed 4 bases, J shed 1 base, and the junction held 3 bases outside the gene matches. Germline V gene lookup returns CDR1 MNHEY and CDR2 SVGAGI. The data originate from a study of identifying expanded T cells in peripheral blood. Libraries were prepared by immunoSEQ multiplex PCR; TCRdb keeps only in-frame clonotypes and omits some of them. Of more than 85,000 clones listed, 88% are singletons. The study, taken as a whole, reports: Over approximately two and four weeks, about 15 and 18 clones changed, versus approximately 1.2 between replicates.

This chain uses TRBV6-5 with TRBJ2-2, with 7 bases lining up with TRBD2. The specimen was blood. This receptor was obtained from a person between 18 and 75 years old in good health. CDR3 loop: CASSWGTMNTGELFF. In nucleotides, the CDR3 is TGTGCCAGCAGTTGGGGGACTATGAACACCGGGGAGCTGTTTTTT.